One T cell receptor (beta chain) is described in this entry. Amplified TCR beta CDR3 regions derived from RNA transcripts. TCR CDR3 underwent first-round RT-PCR with the HTBI primer set. TCRdb re-derived calls from the multiplex PCR reads in MiXCR, one entry per CDR3 protein. The table lists about 480,000 distinct CDR3 sequences, roughly a quarter of them singletons. This CDR3 contains 15 residues. Germline V lookup: CDR1 SEHNR, CDR2 FQNEAQ (reference sequence). The V and J ends lost 2 bases and 2 bases respectively, with 13 bases between them. The data derive from a study of T cells in Graves' hyperthyroidism and ophthalmopathy.

This clonotype was sampled from a young woman with Graves' ophthalmopathy. Input material: blood. The chain couples TRBV7-9 to TRBJ2-7; D may be TRBD2 (7 bases). The CDR3 reads CASSLSGGQTYEQYF. CDR3 nucleotides: TGTGCCAGCAGCTTATCGGGAGGACAGACCTACGAGCAGTACTTC.